Below, 29 T cell receptor beta chains from the same sample are listed, as sequenced in a study of Graves' ophthalmopathy and Graves' hyperthyroidism. RNA transcripts served as template for amplifying TCR beta CDR3 sequences. First-round RT-PCR relied on HTBI primers, and a second-round multiplex PCR came next. Each CDR3 protein gets one entry after TCRdb re-called the multiplex PCR reads with MiXCR. The table shows hundreds of thousands of distinct CDR3 sequences, with about two fifths occurring only once. Sequenced input: peripheral blood. These receptors originate from an adult man with Graves' ophthalmopathy.

This clonotype was recorded a few times. The V gene is TRBV19, the J gene TRBJ1-5, with a tentative D call TRBD1 (5 bases). Trimming took 0 bases from V and 7 from J, leaving 13 bases between them. CDR3 length: 15 amino acids. The germline V gene encodes CDR1 LNHDA and CDR2 SQIVND (reference sequence). CDR3 coding DNA: TGTGCCAGTAGTATAGATTCAACAGGCCAACAGCCCCAGCATTTT. Translated: CASSIDSTGQQPQHF.

This chain uses TRBV9 with TRBJ2-7; no clear D gene. With 1 base removed from V and 3 bases from J, the gap between germline ends came to 8 bases. CDR3 length: 13 amino acids. The germline gives CDR1 SGDLS, CDR2 YYNGEE. CDR3 DNA sequence: TGTGCCAGCAGCGTATCAGAAAACTACGAGCAGTACTTC. Amino acid sequence: CASSVSENYEQYF. The complete variable domain, with remaining parts taken from reference TRBV9 and TRBJ2-7, reads DSGVTQTPKHLITATGQRVTLRCSPRSGDLSVYWYQQSLDQGLQFLIQYYNGEERAKGNILERFSAQQFPDLHSELNLSSLELGDSALYFCASSVSENYEQYFGPGTRLTVT.

This clonotype has ten or more counts. This sequence joins TRBV7-3 and TRBJ1-2; 7 bases map to TRBD1. J gave up 2 bases and V 0 bases, and 3 bases lay outside the gene matches. The CDR3 is 15 residues long. CDR1 is SGHTA and CDR2 is FQGTGA in the germline V gene. The CDR3 DNA follows: TGTGCCAGCAGCTTAACGGGGGACAGAAACTATGGCTACACCTTC. Translation gives CASSLTGDRNYGYTF.

The V call is TRBV29-1, the J call TRBJ2-6; D unresolved. The V end was cut by 4 bases, the J end by 4 bases, with 5 bases between. Germline loops: CDR1 SQVTM, CDR2 ANQGSEA. The CDR3 runs 12 residues. The CDR3: CSVVTGANVLTF. In DNA form, the CDR3 reads TGCAGCGTTGTGACAGGGGCCAACGTCCTGACTTTC.

On this clonotype itself: A much larger clone is a single base away; this may be a read error. This sequence joins TRBV24-1 and TRBJ2-2, with D hard to call. The CDR3 has 14 amino acids. Germline V gene data show CDR1 as KGHDR and CDR2 as SFDVKD. The CDR3 reads CATGSTLNTEELFF. CDR3 nucleotide sequence: TGTGCCACCGGGTCAACACTTAACACCGAGGAGCTGTTTTTT.

This clonotype appeared many times. The gene calls are TRBV12-3 or TRBV12-4 and TRBJ1-1; D possibly corresponds to TRBD1 (5 bases). The CDR3 runs 11 residues. Trimming took off 6 bases at V and 11 bases at J, with 13 bases between the two ends. The CDR3 sequence is CASSTVGTAFF. The CDR3 coding sequence is TGTGCCAGCAGCACCGTTGGGACGGCTTTCTTT.

On this clonotype: A junction boundary mismatches the germline segment, possibly from a read error. The gene calls are TRBV5-4 and TRBJ2-7, with a possible D match to TRBD1 (6 bases). The CDR3 extends over 14 amino acids. Germline assignment: CDR1 SGHNT and CDR2 YYREEE (reference sequence). The CDR3 bases are TGTGCCAGCAGCTTGGAACAGGGAGCGTACGAGCAGTGCTTC. It translates to CASSLEQGAYEQCF.

Comments on this clonotype: A much larger clone differs from this one at a single base, so this may be a read error. The CDR3 sequence: CASRRTGLSKGYTF. The CDR3 DNA follows: TGTGCCAGCAGGCGGACAGGGCTGTCGAAGGGCTACACCTTC. The chain combines TRBV25-1 with TRBJ1-2; 8 nucleotides line up with TRBD1. The CDR3 extends over 14 amino acids. Unmatched junction bases numbered 11, after V lost 6 bases and J lost 8 bases. Germline V lookup: CDR1 MGHDK, CDR2 SYGVNS.

The table lists this clonotype with a few counts. The chain recombines TRBV5-1 with TRBJ2-5; D perhaps matches TRBD1 (6 bases). Germline V gene lookup returns CDR1 SGHRS and CDR2 YFSETQ. This CDR3 contains 17 residues. Trimming removed 5 bases at V and 3 bases at J, with 23 bases between. The CDR3 is CASRQTGTGLREETQYF. CDR3 DNA sequence: TGCGCCAGCAGACAGACAGGCACAGGGCTAAGGGAAGAGACCCAGTACTTC.

In this sample, this clonotype turned up many times. The rearrangement uses TRBV11-2 and TRBJ2-6; the D gene is possibly TRBD2 (5 bases). This CDR3 comprises 14 residues. Germline lookup yields CDR1 SGHAT and CDR2 FQNNGV. The V end lost 8 bases, the J end lost 2 bases, and 10 bases lay between the germline ends. The CDR3 coding sequence is TGTGCCAGCCCCCCGGAGGCTGGGGCCAACGTCCTGACTTTC. It yields the protein CASPPEAGANVLTF.

This clonotype was found many times. This chain uses TRBV7-9 with TRBJ2-2, with D unclear. Germline V lookup: CDR1 SEHNR, CDR2 FQNEAQ (reference sequence). V lost 5 bases and J lost 6, with 13 bases in between. CDR3 length: 14 residues. CDR3 DNA sequence: TGTGCCAGCAGCACCTCCCGGGCCCCCGGGGAGCTGTTTTTT. This encodes CASSTSRAPGELFF.

This clonotype has a count of ten or more. The gene calls are TRBV29-1 and TRBJ2-7; TRBD1 matches 8 bases. The CDR3 contains 14 residues. The germline V gene encodes CDR1 SQVTM and CDR2 ANQGSEA. The V segment lost 6 bases and the J segment 0 bases; nucleotides outside the gene matches: 7. This CDR3 reads CSVSGTGASYEQYF. In DNA, the CDR3 is TGCAGCGTCTCCGGGACAGGAGCCTCCTACGAGCAGTACTTC.

Of note for this clonotype: At one boundary the junction diverges from the germline segment, which might be a read error. V usage is TRBV6-5 and J usage is TRBJ1-1; 8 bases are a match to TRBD1. This CDR3 is 16 amino acids long. Germline V lookup: CDR1 MNHEY, CDR2 SVGAGI. The CDR3 reads CASSPPSWTGRTGAFF. CDR3 in DNA: TGTGCCAGCAGTCCCCCAAGTTGGACAGGGAGAACTGGAGCTTTCTTT.

This clonotype was counted only a few times. V and J are TRBV27 and TRBJ2-5; D assignment may be TRBD1 or TRBD2 (5 bases each). Germline CDR1 MNHEY, CDR2 SMNVEV (reference sequence). Trimming shortened V by 10 bases and J by 2 bases, and 20 bases separated the two germline ends. The CDR3 runs 15 residues. CDR3 sequence: CATMGAGATQETQYF. CDR3 coding DNA: TGTGCCACCATGGGCGCCGGGGCAACGCAAGAGACCCAGTACTTC.

This clonotype was counted many times. The genes are TRBV15 and TRBJ2-7; D is ambiguous. CDR1 and CDR2 (germline): LNHNV, YYDKDF (reference sequence). The V gene lost 0 bases and the J gene lost 0 bases, with 6 bases spanning the gap. The CDR3 spans 14 residues. The CDR3 coding sequence is TGTGCCACCAGCAGAGAAATAGTCTCCTACGAGCAGTACTTC. Protein: CATSREIVSYEQYF.

This clonotype was counted many times. CDR3 amino acids: CSVEAGLAGDTYEQYF. The CDR3 bases are TGCAGCGTTGAGGCTGGACTAGCGGGGGACACCTACGAGCAGTACTTC. V and J are TRBV29-1 and TRBJ2-7, with 13 bases fitting TRBD2. The CDR3 is made up of 16 amino acids. Germline V gene sequence: CDR1 SQVTM, CDR2 ANQGSEA. V shed 3 bases, J shed 2 bases, and the junction held 7 bases outside the gene matches.

This clonotype was recorded a few times. The CDR3 DNA is TGTGCCAGCAGCCCCAGGCTAGCCTCTGGAAACACCATATATTTT. Its translation: CASSPRLASGNTIYF. J is TRBJ1-3 and V is TRBV7-2; no reliable D call. CDR3 size: 15 residues. Germline V gene sequence: CDR1 SGHTA, CDR2 FQGNSA. V was pared by 5 bases and J by 0 bases, with 11 bases between.

The chain uses TRBV4-1 and TRBJ1-2, with D uncertain. This CDR3 has 15 residues. Germline V gives CDR1 MGHRA, CDR2 YSYEKL. Trimming removed 3 bases at V and 5 bases at J, with 16 bases between. CDR3 sequence: CASSQRSTKEYGYTF. For the CDR3, the DNA is TGCGCCAGCAGCCAGAGATCTACCAAGGAGTATGGCTACACCTTC.

Only a few counts were recorded for this clonotype. This chain links TRBV3-1 with TRBJ1-5; D gene uncertain. This CDR3 has 14 amino acids. Trimming took 4 bases from V and 6 from J, leaving 13 bases between them. Germline V gene lookup returns CDR1 LGHDT and CDR2 YNNKEL (reference sequence). The CDR3 DNA follows: TGTGCCAGCAGCCCGACTGGAATCGCTCAGCCCCAGCATTTT. Translated: CASSPTGIAQPQHF.

This clonotype was seen ten or more times. The chain's CDR3 is CASSKRGNYGYTF. CDR3 DNA sequence: TGTGCCAGCAGCAAACGGGGAAACTATGGCTACACCTTC. This rearrangement joins TRBV6-5 to TRBJ1-2; D is uncertain. The CDR3 extends over 13 amino acids. The germline CDR1 and CDR2 sequences are MNHEY and SVGAGI. V was pared by 6 bases and J by 2 bases, with 10 bases between.

In this sample, this clonotype turned up a few times. The rearrangement uses TRBV13 and TRBJ1-1; D not certain. Germline lookup yields CDR1 PRHDT and CDR2 FYEKMQ (reference sequence). The CDR3 is 13 amino acids. V was cut by 7 bases and J by 4 bases, with 13 bases left in between. CDR3 in amino acids: CASNLKRGTEAFF. The CDR3 bases are TGTGCCAGCAACCTAAAACGGGGCACTGAAGCTTTCTTT. Combining the CDR3 with reference TRBV13 and TRBJ1-1 gives the whole variable domain AAGVIQSPRHLIKEKRETATLKCYPIPRHDTVYWYQQGPGQDPQFLISFYEKMQSDKGSIPDRFSAQQFSDYHSELNMSSLELGDSALYFCASNLKRGTEAFFGQGTRLTVV.

The gene calls are TRBV14 and TRBJ1-3, with D maybe TRBD1 (5 bases). This CDR3 has 18 amino acids. The germline CDR1 and CDR2 sequences are SGHDN and FVKESK. V was shortened by 3 bases and J by 2 bases, with 20 bases between the two germline ends. CDR3 DNA: TGTGCCAGCAGCCACCAACTCTCTGTCGGGGGAGCTGGAAACACCATATATTTT. Its protein product is CASSHQLSVGGAGNTIYF.

V gene TRBV2 combines with J gene TRBJ1-1; D possibly corresponds to TRBD1 (5 bases). V was cut by 6 bases and J by 10 bases, with 15 bases left in between. The CDR3 totals 12 residues. CDR1 SNHLY and CDR2 FYNNEI come from the germline V gene. The CDR3 spells CASSEEAGRAFF. The CDR3 DNA reads as TGTGCCAGCAGCGAGGAGGCAGGGCGAGCTTTCTTT.

V is TRBV20-1 and J is TRBJ2-7; D remains ambiguous. CDR1 is DFQATT and CDR2 is SNEGSKA in the germline V gene (reference sequence). The CDR3 spans 12 residues. V was shortened by 4 bases and J by 5 bases, with 12 bases between the two germline ends. The DNA for the CDR3 is TGCAGTGCTAATCCCGGTGGCGACGAGCAGTACTTC. Amino acid sequence: CSANPGGDEQYF.

A remark on this clonotype: This sequence may be a read error, since a much larger clone differs from it by one base. The rearrangement links TRBV7-9 to TRBJ2-5; D might be TRBD1 or TRBD2, each matching 6 bases. Germline V gene data show CDR1 as SEHNR and CDR2 as FQNEAQ (reference sequence). This CDR3 has 13 amino acids. CDR3 sequence reads: CASGVRGQGTQYF. The CDR3 region has the DNA TGTGCCAGCGGGGTGCGGGGACAAGGGACCCAGTACTTC.

This clonotype was detected only once. The rearrangement uses TRBV20-1 and TRBJ1-3; no reliable D call. CDR1 and CDR2 (germline): DFQATT, SNEGSKA (reference sequence). The CDR3 is 16 residues long. Trimming shortened V by 3 bases and J by 0 bases, and 15 bases separated the two germline ends. The CDR3 nucleotides read TGCAGTGCTAGCCCGGGCGGAGGTTACTCTGGAAACACCATATATTTT. It encodes CSASPGGGYSGNTIYF.

This clonotype came up a few times. V usage is TRBV11-2 and J usage is TRBJ2-7; D is possibly TRBD2 (6 bases). The V gene's germline CDR1 is SGHAT and CDR2 FQNNGV. Trimming shortened V by 3 bases and J by 9 bases, and 12 bases separated the two germline ends. This CDR3 is built from 12 residues. The CDR3 protein is CASSFVGGAQYF. The CDR3 nucleotides read TGTGCCAGCAGCTTTGTGGGGGGAGCGCAGTACTTC.

In its sample, this clonotype was seen many times. The V and J genes are TRBV19 and TRBJ1-2; D is perhaps TRBD1 (6 bases). CDR3 size: 14 residues. Trimming removed 6 bases at V and 5 bases at J, with 16 bases between. Germline values: CDR1 LNHDA, CDR2 SQIVND (reference sequence). The CDR3 bases are TGTGCCAGTAGCACGGGCAGGGGAGGATATGGCTACACCTTC. Its protein is CASSTGRGGYGYTF.

The CDR3 DNA reads as TGTGCCAGCAGTCCGCGGGAAGGGGGCGACCTACATACGCAGTATTTT. Its translation: CASSPREGGDLHTQYF. The chain is built from TRBV2 and TRBJ2-3; TRBD1 is a possible D gene (7 bases). Germline V gives CDR1 SNHLY, CDR2 FYNNEI. V was trimmed by 5 bases and J by 7 bases, leaving 22 bases between them. CDR3 length equals 16 residues.